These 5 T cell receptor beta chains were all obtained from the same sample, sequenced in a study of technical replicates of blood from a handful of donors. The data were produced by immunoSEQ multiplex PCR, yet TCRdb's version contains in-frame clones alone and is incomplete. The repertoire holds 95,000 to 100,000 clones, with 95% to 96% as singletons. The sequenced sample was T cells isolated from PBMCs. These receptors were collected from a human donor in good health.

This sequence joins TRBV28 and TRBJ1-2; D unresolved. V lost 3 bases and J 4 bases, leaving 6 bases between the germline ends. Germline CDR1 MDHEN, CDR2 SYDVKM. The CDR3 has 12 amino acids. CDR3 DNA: TGTGCCAGCAGTTTGTGGGCCTATGGCTACACCTTC. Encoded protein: CASSLWAYGYTF.

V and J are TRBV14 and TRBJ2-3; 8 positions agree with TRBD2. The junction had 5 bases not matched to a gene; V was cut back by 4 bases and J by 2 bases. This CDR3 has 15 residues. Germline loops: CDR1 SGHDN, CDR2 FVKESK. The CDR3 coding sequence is TGTGCCAGCAGCCTCCTCGGGAGGGCCACAGATACGCAGTATTTT. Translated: CASSLLGRATDTQYF.

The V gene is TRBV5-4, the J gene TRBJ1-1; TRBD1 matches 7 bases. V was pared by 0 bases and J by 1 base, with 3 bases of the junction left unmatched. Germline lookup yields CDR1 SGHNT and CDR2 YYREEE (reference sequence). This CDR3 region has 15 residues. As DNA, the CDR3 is TGTGCCAGCAGCTTGGTGGACAGGACGAACACTGAAGCTTTCTTT. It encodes CASSLVDRTNTEAFF. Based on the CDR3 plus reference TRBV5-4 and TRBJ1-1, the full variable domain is ETGVTQSPTHLIKTRGQQVTLRCSSQSGHNTVSWYQQALGQGPQFIFQYYREEENGRGNFPPRFSGLQFPNYSSELNVNALELDDSALYLCASSLVDRTNTEAFFGQGTRLTVV.

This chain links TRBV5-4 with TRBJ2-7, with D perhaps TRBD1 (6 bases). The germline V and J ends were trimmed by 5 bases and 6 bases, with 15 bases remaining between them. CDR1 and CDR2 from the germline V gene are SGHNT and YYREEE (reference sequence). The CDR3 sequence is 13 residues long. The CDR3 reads CASRQNPGVEQYF. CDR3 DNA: TGTGCCAGCAGACAAAATCCAGGGGTCGAGCAGTACTTC.

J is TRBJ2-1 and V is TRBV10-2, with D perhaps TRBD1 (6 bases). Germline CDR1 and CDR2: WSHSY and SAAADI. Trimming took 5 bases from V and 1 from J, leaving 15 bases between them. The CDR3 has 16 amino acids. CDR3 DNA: TGCGCCAGCAGTATCTCCCGACAGGTATCCTACAATGAGCAGTTCTTC. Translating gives CASSISRQVSYNEQFF.